Listed below are T cell receptor beta chains from one sample, sequenced in a study of blood T cell repertoires in COVID-19. Produced via immunoSEQ multiplex PCR; TCRdb's table is partial and in-frame only. Here the sample spans roughly 150,000 clones, more than 70% being singletons. Sequencing input: peripheral blood. The receptor source for this set is a man aged 50-60 years who had recovered from COVID-19. Each CDR3 is given with its conserved first and last residue. The order of the fields is D gene, clone size, V gene, J gene, CDR3 DNA, CDR3 protein. The D gene is left open where the match is weak. Size tells how often a clone was seen (once, few, many) or the class of an expanded clone, and some rows leave it out.

d_gene: -
abundance: -
v_gene: TRBV4-1
j_gene: TRBJ2-7
CDR3nt: TGCGCCAGCAGCCATCAGATTACCTACGAGCAGTACTTC
CDR3aa: CASSHQITYEQYF

d_gene: -
abundance: -
v_gene: TRBV9
j_gene: TRBJ2-2
CDR3nt: TGTGCCAGCAGCGTACGAGCGGAAACCACCGGGGAGCTGTTTTTT
CDR3aa: CASSVRAETTGELFF

d_gene: -
abundance: -
v_gene: TRBV28
j_gene: TRBJ1-4
CDR3nt: TGTGCCAGCAGTTTAATCGGCAGGGTAGAGGAAAAACTGTTTTTT
CDR3aa: CASSLIGRVEEKLFF

d_gene: -
abundance: -
v_gene: TRBV7-2
j_gene: TRBJ1-5
CDR3nt: TGTGCCAGCAGGTCGGGGGACCAGCCCCAGCATTTT
CDR3aa: CASRSGDQPQHF

d_gene: TRBD1
abundance: many
v_gene: TRBV29-1
j_gene: TRBJ1-1
CDR3nt: TGCAGCCCACCGGGACAGGGGAACACTGAAGCTTTCTTT
CDR3aa: CSPPGQGNTEAFF

d_gene: -
abundance: -
v_gene: TRBV21-1
j_gene: TRBJ1-5
CDR3nt: TGTGCCAGCAGCAAATTCTGTCGTCAGCCCCAGCATTTT
CDR3aa: CASSKFCRQPQHF

d_gene: -
abundance: -
v_gene: TRBV6-2/TRBV6-3
j_gene: TRBJ1-5
CDR3nt: TGTGCCAGCAGTTATACAACTTCGGGGAATCAGCCCCAGCATTTT
CDR3aa: CASSYTTSGNQPQHF

d_gene: TRBD1
abundance: -
v_gene: TRBV5-1
j_gene: TRBJ2-1
CDR3nt: TGCGCCAGCAGCTTGGGAGACAGGGGCGATAACAATGAGCAGTTCTTC
CDR3aa: CASSLGDRGDNNEQFF

d_gene: -
abundance: -
v_gene: TRBV28
j_gene: TRBJ1-4
CDR3nt: TGTGCCGGCAGGGGACTGTCAAATGAAAAACTGTTTTTT
CDR3aa: CAGRGLSNEKLFF

d_gene: TRBD1
abundance: -
v_gene: TRBV6-5
j_gene: TRBJ1-5
CDR3nt: TGTGCCACTTGGTACAGGGGGGGGAGCAATCAGCCCCAGCATTTT
CDR3aa: CATWYRGGSNQPQHF

d_gene: TRBD1
abundance: -
v_gene: TRBV28
j_gene: TRBJ2-5
CDR3nt: TGTGCCAGCAGTTCCGATATCGACAGGGGTTGGAGGGAGACCCAGTACTTC
CDR3aa: CASSSDIDRGWRETQYF

d_gene: -
abundance: -
v_gene: TRBV4-3
j_gene: TRBJ1-2
CDR3nt: TGCGCCAGCAGCCAAGAGCCAGGGAGGATGCATGGCTACACCTTC
CDR3aa: CASSQEPGRMHGYTF

d_gene: -
abundance: -
v_gene: TRBV30
j_gene: TRBJ2-4
CDR3nt: TGTGCCTGGAGTGTACGTGGGGGGTTAGCCAAAAACATTCAGTACTTC
CDR3aa: CAWSVRGGLAKNIQYF

d_gene: -
abundance: once
v_gene: TRBV19
j_gene: TRBJ1-3
CDR3nt: TGTGCCAGTACGCGGATCCCGGCCTCTGGAAACACCATATATTTT
CDR3aa: CASTRIPASGNTIYF

d_gene: -
abundance: -
v_gene: TRBV27
j_gene: TRBJ1-6
CDR3nt: TGTGCCAGCAGCCTCCGGGGGCGGGAGAGCTCCTATAATTCACCCCTCCACTTT
CDR3aa: CASSLRGRESSYNSPLHF

d_gene: TRBD1
abundance: -
v_gene: TRBV9
j_gene: TRBJ1-2
CDR3nt: TGTGCCAGCAGCGTAGGGGACAGCTACTATGGCTACACCTTC
CDR3aa: CASSVGDSYYGYTF

d_gene: TRBD2
abundance: -
v_gene: TRBV7-9
j_gene: TRBJ2-5
CDR3nt: TGTGCCAGCAGCTTAGCGCTGGGAGGGAAAGAGACCCAGTACTTC
CDR3aa: CASSLALGGKETQYF

d_gene: TRBD1
abundance: -
v_gene: TRBV6-2/TRBV6-3
j_gene: TRBJ1-4
CDR3nt: TGTGCCAGCAGTGCGGGACAGGGGGCAGATTCTTCAAGAGAAAAACTGTTTTTT
CDR3aa: CASSAGQGADSSREKLFF

d_gene: -
abundance: once
v_gene: TRBV30
j_gene: TRBJ1-2
CDR3nt: TGTGCCTGGGGTTCCCCGGGGTTTAGCTACACCTTC
CDR3aa: CAWGSPGFSYTF

d_gene: -
abundance: -
v_gene: TRBV18
j_gene: TRBJ2-5
CDR3nt: TGTGCCAGCTCACCAGAAGGAATAGCACAAGAGACCCAGTACTTC
CDR3aa: CASSPEGIAQETQYF

d_gene: TRBD1
abundance: -
v_gene: TRBV2
j_gene: TRBJ2-3
CDR3nt: TGTGCCAGCACCTTCGGACAGGGGTTCACAGATACGCAGTATTTT
CDR3aa: CASTFGQGFTDTQYF

d_gene: -
abundance: few
v_gene: TRBV30
j_gene: TRBJ1-5
CDR3nt: TGTGCCTGGAGTCGGAGGGGCGCGACCCAGCCCCAGCATTTT
CDR3aa: CAWSRRGATQPQHF

d_gene: -
abundance: -
v_gene: TRBV19
j_gene: TRBJ2-5
CDR3nt: TGTGCCAGTAGTCTTGGCGTGGCTGGACAGTCGAGGGGAGAGACCCAGTACTTC
CDR3aa: CASSLGVAGQSRGETQYF

d_gene: TRBD2
abundance: -
v_gene: TRBV11-2
j_gene: TRBJ2-7
CDR3nt: TGTGCCAGCAGCTTAGGGCTAGCGGGAGCCTACGAGCAGTACTTC
CDR3aa: CASSLGLAGAYEQYF

d_gene: -
abundance: -
v_gene: TRBV12-5
j_gene: TRBJ2-2
CDR3nt: TGTGCTAGTGGAGCTATAGCCGGGGAGCTGTTTTTT
CDR3aa: CASGAIAGELFF

d_gene: TRBD1
abundance: -
v_gene: TRBV5-1
j_gene: TRBJ2-1
CDR3nt: TGCGCCAGCAGCTTGCTGGGCAGGGACAGGGGCCACAATGAGCAGTTCTTC
CDR3aa: CASSLLGRDRGHNEQFF

d_gene: TRBD2
abundance: few
v_gene: TRBV5-8
j_gene: TRBJ2-3
CDR3nt: TGTGCCAGCAGCTTGGGCGGGAGCGGCACAGATACGCAGTATTTT
CDR3aa: CASSLGGSGTDTQYF

d_gene: TRBD2
abundance: few
v_gene: TRBV9
j_gene: TRBJ2-2
CDR3nt: TGTGCCAGCAGCCCCCGTAGGAGCGGGGCTACCGGGGAGCTGTTTTTT
CDR3aa: CASSPRRSGATGELFF

d_gene: -
abundance: -
v_gene: TRBV6-7
j_gene: TRBJ1-5
CDR3nt: TGTGCCAGCAGTCGACAGGAGTATAGCAATCAGCCCCAGCATTTT
CDR3aa: CASSRQEYSNQPQHF

d_gene: -
abundance: -
v_gene: TRBV4-3
j_gene: TRBJ1-2
CDR3nt: TGCGCCAGCAGCCAAGATCCCAGGGGCGAGTATGGCTACACCTTC
CDR3aa: CASSQDPRGEYGYTF

d_gene: TRBD1
abundance: -
v_gene: TRBV5-1
j_gene: TRBJ2-3
CDR3nt: TGCGCCAGCAGCACACTGGACAGGGACCTCACAGATACGCAGTATTTT
CDR3aa: CASSTLDRDLTDTQYF